What follows describes a single T cell receptor (beta chain). The data derive from a study of blood T cell repertoires in COVID-19. Study in general: Italy, Spain and the United States were the sources of the convalescent and acute COVID-19 samples. T cells, B-cell-depleted T cells, or PBMCs supplied cDNA or gDNA.

Study processing details: Amplifying reference gene primers gave estimates of nucleated cell counts. Sequencing used immunoSEQ multiplex PCR; TCRdb keeps in-frame clones, though not all of them. V, J and clone size are those of that table, while D and trimming were read from the DNA. The repertoire holds some 300,000 clones, with nearly 90% as singletons. V gave up 7 bases and J gave up 8 bases, with 14 bases separating them. This CDR3 spans 12 amino acids. This clonotype was obtained from a woman in her thirties or forties with COVID-19, enrolled during active disease. The chain couples TRBV12-3 or TRBV12-4 to TRBJ1-2; tentative D call: TRBD1 (5 bases). The sequenced material came from peripheral blood. CDR3 nucleotide sequence: TGTGCCAGCACCCTCGTAGGGGCCGGCTACACCTTC. Translated: CASTLVGAGYTF.